This TCR beta chain was captured by sequencing in a study of spatial heterogeneity in lung cancer. Overall study context: Each distinct TCR and UMI combination averaged more than ten appearances in raw reads.

Each CDR3 protein gets one entry after TCRdb re-called the 5' RACE reads with MiXCR. The sample has about 7,800 distinct CDR3 sequences, 8.5% to 10% seen once. Time point described: sample taken at primary tumor resection. Unsorted samples of tumor, nontumor lung or frozen PBMC had their whole RNA sequenced. The CDR3 totals 14 residues. Trimming cost V 7 bases and J 5 bases, with 14 bases left between them. Germline values: CDR1 MGHDK, CDR2 SYGVNS. This clonotype was detected ten times or more. The library was built for alpha chains, so this beta chain is an off-target read and its size means little. The source was PBMCs, collected at surgery. This clonotype originated in a male donor with early-stage non-small cell lung cancer. The chain joins TRBV25-1 to TRBJ2-2; perhaps TRBD2 as D (7 bases). CDR3 bases: TGTGCCAGCAATTACGGGGGGCGTACCGGGGAGCTGTTTTTT. Its translation is CASNYGGRTGELFF.